The clone carrying this TCR beta chain was counted ten times or more. The data originate from a study of T cells in Graves' hyperthyroidism and ophthalmopathy. In making diagnoses, clinical symptoms, serum thyroxine and TRAb, thyroid ultrasound and orbital computed tomography were all used. Isolation of PBMCs was performed on 9.5 to 10 ml fresh peripheral blood. Researchers amplified the TCR beta CDR3 regions from RNA transcripts. First-round RT-PCR with HTBI primers amplified the TCR CDR3 region. TCRdb reanalysed the multiplex PCR reads using MiXCR and keeps one entry per CDR3 protein. The data hold fewer than 600,000 distinct CDR3 sequences, with about an eighth observed a single time. Germline CDR1 and CDR2: SGHRS and YFSETQ. Trimming removed 0 bases at V and 2 bases at J, with 9 bases between. The CDR3 spans 15 residues.

Input material: blood. This TCR was sampled from a woman aged 18-35 years with Graves' hyperthyroidism. The V and J genes are TRBV5-1 and TRBJ2-1; D perhaps matches TRBD1 (5 bases). The CDR3 protein is CASSLVGAAYNEQFF. The CDR3 DNA reads as TGCGCCAGCAGCTTGGTAGGGGCTGCCTACAATGAGCAGTTCTTC. Full variable domain (rest looked up from reference TRBV5-1 and TRBJ2-1): KAGVTQTPRYLIKTRGQQVTLSCSPISGHRSVSWYQQTPGQGLQFLFEYFSETQRNKGNFPGRFSGRQFSNSRSEMNVSTLELGDSALYLCASSLVGAAYNEQFFGPGTRLTVL.